This T cell receptor beta chain was profiled in a study of T cell responses to AZD1222 COVID-19 vaccine. The data were produced by immunoSEQ multiplex PCR, yet TCRdb's version contains in-frame clones alone and is incomplete. Among 150,000 to 200,000 clones listed, more than 80% were seen once. The germline V gene encodes CDR1 SNHLY and CDR2 FYNNEI. Trimming at V came to 6 bases and at J to 4 bases, leaving 8 bases not matched to a gene. This CDR3 has 14 amino acids. This clone was seen a few times. Its specificity is unknown. Study-level findings and limits: White British donors predominated, females outnumbered males, and clonal diversity was possibly underestimated. Spike as a whole was targeted by vaccine-associated CD4 TCRs, dominant at 160-218 and 743-854. A rise in Spike-specific TCR breadth and depth followed two AZD1222 doses.

V usage is TRBV2 and J usage is TRBJ2-7; 8 positions agree with TRBD1. The TCR comes from an adult in good health. Specimen: peripheral blood, collected on day 0 of AZD1222 vaccination. The CDR3 DNA reads TGTGCCAGCAGGTGGACAGGGACGGTTTACGAGCAGTACTTC. Residues: CASRWTGTVYEQYF.